This T cell receptor (beta chain) was sequenced in a study of OX40 agonist ivuxolimab in advanced cancers. The length of the CDR3 is 19 residues. V lost 8 bases, J lost 5 bases, and 20 bases stayed unmatched. Germline V lookup: CDR1 ENHRY, CDR2 SYGVKD. Generated by immunoSEQ multiplex PCR, the TCRdb table keeps only in-frame clones and is missing some. The table includes about 65,000 clones, roughly 80% detected once. The chain combines TRBV10-3 with TRBJ2-3, with 12 bases lining up with TRBD2. The sequence was collected from an adult with an advanced solid tumor such as melanoma, head and neck, liver or kidney cancer. The sequencing here drew on CD4+ or CD8+ T cells sorted from blood, taken in a trial of the OX40 agonist ivuxolimab. The CDR3 sequence: CAILERGLAGTKGGDTQYF. The DNA of the CDR3 is TGTGCCATCCTAGAACGGGGACTAGCGGGCACAAAGGGAGGAGATACGCAGTATTTT.